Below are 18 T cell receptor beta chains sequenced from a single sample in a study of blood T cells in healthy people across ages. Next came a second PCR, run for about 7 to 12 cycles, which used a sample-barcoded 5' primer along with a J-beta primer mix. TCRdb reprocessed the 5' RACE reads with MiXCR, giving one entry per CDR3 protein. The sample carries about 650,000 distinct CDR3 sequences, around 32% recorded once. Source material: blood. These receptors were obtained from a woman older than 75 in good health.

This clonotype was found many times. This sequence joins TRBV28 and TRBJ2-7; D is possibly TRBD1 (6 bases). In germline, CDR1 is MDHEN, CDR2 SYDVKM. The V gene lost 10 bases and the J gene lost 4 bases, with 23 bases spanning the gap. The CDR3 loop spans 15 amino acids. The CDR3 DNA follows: TGTGCCACCAGAAGGGGTCCCGGACAGATATACGAGCAGTACTTC. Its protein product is CATRRGPGQIYEQYF.

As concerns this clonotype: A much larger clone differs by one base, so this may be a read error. The CDR3 loop reads CSAGGALGTYERYF. In nucleotides, the CDR3 is TGCAGTGCTGGAGGGGCCCTAGGAACCTACGAGCGGTACTTC. The V and J genes are TRBV20-1 and TRBJ2-4; weak D call: TRBD2 (6 bases). Looked up from germline, CDR1 is DFQATT and CDR2 is SNEGSKA (reference sequence). V lost 5 bases and J lost 15, with 26 bases in between. This CDR3 is built from 14 residues.

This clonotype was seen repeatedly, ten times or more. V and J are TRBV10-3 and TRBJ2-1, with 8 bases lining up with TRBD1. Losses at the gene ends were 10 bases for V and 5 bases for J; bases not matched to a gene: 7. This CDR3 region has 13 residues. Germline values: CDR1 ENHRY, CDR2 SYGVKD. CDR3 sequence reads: CANAGQENNEQFF. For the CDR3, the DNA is TGTGCCAACGCGGGACAGGAAAACAATGAGCAGTTCTTC.

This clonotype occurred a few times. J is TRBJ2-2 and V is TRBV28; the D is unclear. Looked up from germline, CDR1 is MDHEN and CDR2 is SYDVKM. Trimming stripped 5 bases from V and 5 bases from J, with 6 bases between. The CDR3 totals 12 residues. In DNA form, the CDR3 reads TGTGCCAGCAGTGCCGGGACCGGGGAGCTGTTTTTT. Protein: CASSAGTGELFF.

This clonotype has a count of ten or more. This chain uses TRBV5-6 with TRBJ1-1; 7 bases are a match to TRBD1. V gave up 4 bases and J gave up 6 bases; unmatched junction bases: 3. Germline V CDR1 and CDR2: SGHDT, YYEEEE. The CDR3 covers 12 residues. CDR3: CASSPGTAEAFF. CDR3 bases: TGTGCCAGCAGCCCCGGGACAGCTGAAGCTTTCTTT.

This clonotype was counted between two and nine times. CDR3 sequence (DNA): TGTGCCATTTCGGTAGGCCGAGAGGGAAATCAGCCCCAGCATTTT. Its protein is CAISVGREGNQPQHF. The V call is TRBV10-3, the J call TRBJ1-5; D is ambiguous. V lost 9 bases to trimming and J lost 4 bases, with 19 bases between them. The CDR3 runs 15 residues. Germline loops: CDR1 ENHRY, CDR2 SYGVKD.

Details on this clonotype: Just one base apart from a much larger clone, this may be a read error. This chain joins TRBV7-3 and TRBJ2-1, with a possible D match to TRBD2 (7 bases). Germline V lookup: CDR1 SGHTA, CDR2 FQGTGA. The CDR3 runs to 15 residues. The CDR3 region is CASSLPGGRRNEPFF. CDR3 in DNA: TGTGCCAGCAGCTTACCGGGGGGCCGACGGAATGAGCCGTTCTTC.

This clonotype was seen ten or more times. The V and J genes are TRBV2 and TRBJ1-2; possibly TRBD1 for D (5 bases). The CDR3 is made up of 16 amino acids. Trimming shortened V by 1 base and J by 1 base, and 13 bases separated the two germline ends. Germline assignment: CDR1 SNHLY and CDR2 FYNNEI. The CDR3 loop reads CASSEVRRGSNYGYTF. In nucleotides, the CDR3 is TGTGCCAGCAGTGAAGTTCGTCGGGGCAGTAACTATGGCTACACCTTC. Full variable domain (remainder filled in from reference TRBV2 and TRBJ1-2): EPEVTQTPSHQVTQMGQEVILRCVPISNHLYFYWYRQILGQKVEFLVSFYNNEISEKSEIFDDQFSVERPDGSNFTLKIRSTKLEDSAMYFCASSEVRRGSNYGYTFGSGTRLTVV.

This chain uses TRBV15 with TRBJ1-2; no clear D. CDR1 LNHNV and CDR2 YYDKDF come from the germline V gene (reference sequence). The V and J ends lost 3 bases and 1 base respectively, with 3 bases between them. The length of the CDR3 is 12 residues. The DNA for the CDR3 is TGTGCCACCAGCAGTTATAACTATGGCTACACCTTC. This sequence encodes CATSSYNYGYTF.

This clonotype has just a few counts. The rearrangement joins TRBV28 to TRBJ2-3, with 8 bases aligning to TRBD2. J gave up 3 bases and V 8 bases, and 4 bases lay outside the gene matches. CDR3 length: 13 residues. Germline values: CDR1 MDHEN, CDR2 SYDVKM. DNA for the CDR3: TGTGCCAGCGGAGCGGGGGTTACAGATACGCAGTATTTT. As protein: CASGAGVTDTQYF.

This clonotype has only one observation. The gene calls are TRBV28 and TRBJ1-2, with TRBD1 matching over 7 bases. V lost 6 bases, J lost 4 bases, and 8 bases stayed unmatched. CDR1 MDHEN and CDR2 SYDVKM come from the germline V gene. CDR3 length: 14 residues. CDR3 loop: CASRSSGQIYGYTF. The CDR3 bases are TGTGCCAGCAGGTCCTCGGGACAGATCTATGGCTACACCTTC.

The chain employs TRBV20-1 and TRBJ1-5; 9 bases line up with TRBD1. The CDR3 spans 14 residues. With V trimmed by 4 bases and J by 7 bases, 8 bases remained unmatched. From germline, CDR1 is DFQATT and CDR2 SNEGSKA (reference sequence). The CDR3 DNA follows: TGCAGTGCTATTACAGGGGGCGCAGGACAGCCCCAGCATTTT. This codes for CSAITGGAGQPQHF.

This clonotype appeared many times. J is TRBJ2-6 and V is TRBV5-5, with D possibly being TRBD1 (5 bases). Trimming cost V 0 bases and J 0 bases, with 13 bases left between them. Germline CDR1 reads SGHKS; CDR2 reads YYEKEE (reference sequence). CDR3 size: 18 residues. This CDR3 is CASSLVARASSGANVLTF. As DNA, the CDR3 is TGTGCCAGCAGCTTGGTGGCCAGGGCGAGCTCTGGGGCCAACGTCCTGACTTTC.

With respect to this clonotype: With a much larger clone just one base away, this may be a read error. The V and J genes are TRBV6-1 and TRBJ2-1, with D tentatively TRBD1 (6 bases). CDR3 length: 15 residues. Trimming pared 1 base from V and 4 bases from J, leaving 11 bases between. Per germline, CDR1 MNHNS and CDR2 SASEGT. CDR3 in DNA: TGTGCCAGCAGTGAAGGCAGGACAGCTTACAATGAGCAGTTCTTC. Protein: CASSEGRTAYNEQFF.

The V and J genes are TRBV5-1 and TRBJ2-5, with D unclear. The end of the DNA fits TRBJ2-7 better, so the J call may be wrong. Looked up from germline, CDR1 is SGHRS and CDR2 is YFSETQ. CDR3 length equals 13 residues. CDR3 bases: TGCGCCAGCAGCTTGGAAACCTCGGGCGAGCAGTACTTC. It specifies CASSLETSGEQYF.

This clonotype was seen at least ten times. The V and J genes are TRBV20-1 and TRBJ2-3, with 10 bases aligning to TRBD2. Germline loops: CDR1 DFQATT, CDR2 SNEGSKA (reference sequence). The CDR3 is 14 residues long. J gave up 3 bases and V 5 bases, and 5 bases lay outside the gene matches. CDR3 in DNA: TGCAGTGCTTCCCGGACTAGCGGAACAGATACGCAGTATTTT. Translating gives CSASRTSGTDTQYF.

CDR3 sequence (DNA): TGTGCCTGGAGGGGGGACGGAAGGAATTCACCCCTCCACTTT. It translates to CAWRGDGRNSPLHF. The rearrangement links TRBV30 to TRBJ1-6; D may be TRBD1 (5 bases). The germline V gene has CDR1 GTSNPN and CDR2 SVGIG (reference sequence). With 3 bases removed from V and 7 bases from J, the gap between germline ends came to 13 bases. There are 14 residues in the CDR3.

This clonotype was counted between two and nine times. The CDR3 spells CSARGRLGLSTEAFF. The CDR3 coding sequence is TGCAGTGCTAGAGGGAGACTGGGGCTGAGCACTGAAGCTTTCTTT. The chain joins TRBV20-1 to TRBJ1-1; TRBD1 might be the D (5 bases). This CDR3 contains 15 residues. Germline V gene sequence: CDR1 DFQATT, CDR2 SNEGSKA (reference sequence). Trimming shortened V by 1 base and J by 4 bases, and 16 bases separated the two germline ends.